This T cell receptor beta chain originates from a study of blood T cell repertoires in COVID-19. Study in general: COVID-19 samples, acute and convalescent, were from the United States, Italy and Spain. Nucleic acid was either cDNA or gDNA, and it came from T cells, B-cell-depleted T cells, or PBMCs.

CDR3 size: 14 residues. V shed 6 bases and J 2 bases; nucleotides not matched to a gene: 3. CDR1 SGHRS and CDR2 YFSETQ come from the germline V gene. In the authors' methods: Nucleated cell number was recorded as an estimate derived from reference gene primer amplification. Some clones are missing from TCRdb's copy, which holds only in-frame ones; the method was immunoSEQ multiplex PCR. The V and J calls and the clone size are those of that table, but D and trimming were determined from the DNA. The sample has 250,000 to 350,000 clones; around 89% are singletons. Sample: peripheral blood. The chain is built from TRBV5-1 and TRBJ1-5; 9 bases line up with TRBD1. This TCR derives from a woman under 40 who had recovered from COVID-19. The CDR3 nucleotides are TGCGCCAGCATACAGGGGGCTGGCAATCAGCCCCAGCATTTT. Translated, it gives CASIQGAGNQPQHF.